This T cell receptor (beta chain) emerged from a study of shared clonotypes between healthy human individuals. Turning to the study itself: Each donor's CD4 naive and CD4 memory cells filled three plates apiece, CD8 naive two, and CD8 memory one.

This CDR3 region has 16 residues. CDR1 is SGHVS and CDR2 is FQNEAQ in the germline V gene. Trimming cost V 1 base and J 4 bases, with 14 bases left between them. Notes on the study in general: Only blood was sampled, and tissue TCR repertoires likely differ from blood ones. Donors were few, which limited the genetic and exposure-history diversity represented.

Authors' processing steps: For the immunoSEQ data, sequences were junction-only without quality scores, so filtering differed. Assay used: immunoSEQ multiplex PCR; TCRdb lists only in-frame clones, some missing. That table supplies the V and J calls and clone size; D and trimming were determined from the DNA. The table has about 2.4 million clones, roughly nine tenths seen once. Details on this clone: Its antigen is unidentified.

The chain recombines TRBV7-8 with TRBJ2-1; D is unclear. The source is a man in his late teens or twenties in good health. Specimen: naive CD4+ T cells sorted from blood. Subset described: CD45RA+ positively selected. The CDR3 here is CASSLGFGPGYNEQFF. The CDR3, as DNA: TGTGCCAGCAGCTTAGGGTTTGGCCCCGGATACAATGAGCAGTTCTTC.